Sequencing of this TCR beta chain was carried out in a study of cytomegalovirus exposure and HLA in healthy donors. General observations from the study: TCR sequences were mostly rare, though some public TCRs occurred in many donors. Researchers counted roughly 160 TCR beta chains as cytomegalovirus-associated.

TCRdb keeps only in-frame clones here, not all; method: immunoSEQ multiplex PCR. The data show about 250,000 clones, approximately 90% seen once. For this clone: Antigen specificity is unknown.

The sample consisted of PBMCs. This receptor was identified in a man aged 18-30 years in good health and CMV-seronegative.

CDR3 sequence: CASSPYNSPLHF. In DNA form, the CDR3 reads TGTGCCAGCAGTCCGTATAATTCACCCCTCCACTTT. The genes are TRBV7-2 and TRBJ1-6; unclear D gene. V lost 6 bases and J 4 bases, leaving 4 bases between the germline ends. This CDR3 is 12 amino acids long. In germline, CDR1 is SGHTA, CDR2 FQGNSA.